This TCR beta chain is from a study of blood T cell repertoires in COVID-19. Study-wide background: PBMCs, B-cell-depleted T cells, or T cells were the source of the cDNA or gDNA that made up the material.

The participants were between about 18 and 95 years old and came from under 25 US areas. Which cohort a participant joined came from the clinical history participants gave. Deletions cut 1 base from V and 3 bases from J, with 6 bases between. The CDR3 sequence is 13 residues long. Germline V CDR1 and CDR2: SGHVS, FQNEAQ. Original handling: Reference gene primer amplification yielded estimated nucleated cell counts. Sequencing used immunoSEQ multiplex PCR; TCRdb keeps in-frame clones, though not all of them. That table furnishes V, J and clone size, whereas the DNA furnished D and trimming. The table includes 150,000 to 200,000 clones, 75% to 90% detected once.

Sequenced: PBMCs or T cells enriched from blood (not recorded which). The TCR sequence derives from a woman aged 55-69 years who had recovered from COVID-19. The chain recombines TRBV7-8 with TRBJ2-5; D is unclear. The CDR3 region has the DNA TGTGCCAGCAGCTTAGTCGGTGAAGAGACCCAGTACTTC. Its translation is CASSLVGEETQYF.